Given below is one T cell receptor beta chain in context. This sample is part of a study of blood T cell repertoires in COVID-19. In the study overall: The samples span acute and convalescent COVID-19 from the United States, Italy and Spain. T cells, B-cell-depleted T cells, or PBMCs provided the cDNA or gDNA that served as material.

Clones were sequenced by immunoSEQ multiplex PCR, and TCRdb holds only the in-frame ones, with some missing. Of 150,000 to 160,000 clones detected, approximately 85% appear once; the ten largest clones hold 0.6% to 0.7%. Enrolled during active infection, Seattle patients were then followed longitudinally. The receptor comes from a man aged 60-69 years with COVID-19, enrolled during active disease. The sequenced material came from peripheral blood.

CDR3 bases: TGTGCCACCAGTGCGCAGGGGAGAAGCACAGATACGCAGTATTTT. Its protein is CATSAQGRSTDTQYF. The chain links TRBV24-1 to TRBJ2-3, with a tentative D call TRBD1 (6 bases). The germline V gene encodes CDR1 KGHDR and CDR2 SFDVKD. The CDR3 runs to 15 residues. Trimming took 5 bases from V and 0 from J, leaving 11 bases between them.